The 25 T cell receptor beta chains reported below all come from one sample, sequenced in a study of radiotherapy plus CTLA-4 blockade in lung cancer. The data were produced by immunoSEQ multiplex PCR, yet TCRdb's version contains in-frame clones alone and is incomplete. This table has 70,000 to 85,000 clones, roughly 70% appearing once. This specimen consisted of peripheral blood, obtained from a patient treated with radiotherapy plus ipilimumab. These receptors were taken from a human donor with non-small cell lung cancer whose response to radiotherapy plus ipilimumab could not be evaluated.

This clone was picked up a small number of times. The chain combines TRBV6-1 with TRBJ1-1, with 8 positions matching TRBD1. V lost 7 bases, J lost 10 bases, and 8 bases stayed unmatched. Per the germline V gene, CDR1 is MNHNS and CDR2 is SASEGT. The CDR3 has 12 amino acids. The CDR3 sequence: CASTETGARAFF. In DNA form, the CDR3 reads TGTGCCAGCACTGAGACAGGGGCGAGAGCTTTCTTT.

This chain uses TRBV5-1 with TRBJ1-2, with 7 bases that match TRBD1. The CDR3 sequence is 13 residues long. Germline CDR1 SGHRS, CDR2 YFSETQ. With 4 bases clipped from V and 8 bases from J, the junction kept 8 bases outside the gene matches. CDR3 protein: CASSPRQGAGYTF. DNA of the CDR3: TGCGCCAGCAGCCCAAGACAGGGCGCCGGCTACACCTTC.

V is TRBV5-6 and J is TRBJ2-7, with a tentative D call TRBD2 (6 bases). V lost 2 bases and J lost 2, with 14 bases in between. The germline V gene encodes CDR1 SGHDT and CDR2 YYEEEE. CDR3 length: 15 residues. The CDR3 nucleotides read TGTGCCAGCAGCTTAGGGGCGGGATGGACCTACGAGCAGTACTTC. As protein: CASSLGAGWTYEQYF. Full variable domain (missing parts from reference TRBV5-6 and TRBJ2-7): DAGVTQSPTHLIKTRGQQVTLRCSPKSGHDTVSWYQQALGQGPQFIFQYYEEEERQRGNFPDRFSGHQFPNYSSELNVNALLLGDSALYLCASSLGAGWTYEQYFGPGTRLTVT.

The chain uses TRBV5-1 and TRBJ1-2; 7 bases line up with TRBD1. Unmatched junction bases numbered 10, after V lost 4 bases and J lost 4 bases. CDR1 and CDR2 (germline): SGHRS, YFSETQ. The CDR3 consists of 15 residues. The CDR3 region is CASSPTGDEVYGYTF. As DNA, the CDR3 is TGCGCCAGCAGCCCCACAGGGGACGAAGTCTATGGCTACACCTTC.

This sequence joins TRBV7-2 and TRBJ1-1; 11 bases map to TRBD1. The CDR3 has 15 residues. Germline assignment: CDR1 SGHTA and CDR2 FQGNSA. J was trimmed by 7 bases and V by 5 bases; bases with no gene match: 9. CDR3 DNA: TGTGCCAGCAGCCCCTGGACAGGGGGCGCCGGTGAAGCTTTCTTT. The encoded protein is CASSPWTGGAGEAFF.

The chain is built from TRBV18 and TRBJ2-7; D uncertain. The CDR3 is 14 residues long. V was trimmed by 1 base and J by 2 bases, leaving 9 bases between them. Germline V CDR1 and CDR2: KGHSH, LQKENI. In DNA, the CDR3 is TGTGCCAGCTCACCACAAAAACTGACCTACGAGCAGTACTTC. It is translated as CASSPQKLTYEQYF. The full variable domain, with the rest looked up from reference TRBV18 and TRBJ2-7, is NAGVMQNPRHLVRRRGQEARLRCSPMKGHSHVYWYRQLPEEGLKFMVYLQKENIIDESGMPKERFSAEFPKEGPSILRIQQVVRGDSAAYFCASSPQKLTYEQYFGPGTRLTVT.

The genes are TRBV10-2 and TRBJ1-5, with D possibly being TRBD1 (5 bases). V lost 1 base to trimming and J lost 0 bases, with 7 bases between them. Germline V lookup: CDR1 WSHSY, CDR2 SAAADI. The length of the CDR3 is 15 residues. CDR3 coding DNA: TGCGCCAGCAGTGAGTGGACAATTAGCAATCAGCCCCAGCATTTT. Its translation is CASSEWTISNQPQHF.

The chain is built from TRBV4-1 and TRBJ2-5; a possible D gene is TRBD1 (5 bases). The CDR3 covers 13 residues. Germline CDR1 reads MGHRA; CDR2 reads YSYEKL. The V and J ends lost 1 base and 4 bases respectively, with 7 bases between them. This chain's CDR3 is CASSQGTLETQYF. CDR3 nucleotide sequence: TGCGCCAGCAGCCAAGGGACACTAGAGACCCAGTACTTC.

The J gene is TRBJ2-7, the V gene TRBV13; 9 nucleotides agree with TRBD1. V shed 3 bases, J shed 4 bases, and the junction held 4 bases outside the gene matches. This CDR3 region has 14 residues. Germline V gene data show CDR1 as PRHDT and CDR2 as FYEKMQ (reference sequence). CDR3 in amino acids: CASSLVQGAYEQYF. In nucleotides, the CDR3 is TGTGCCAGCAGCTTGGTACAGGGGGCGTACGAGCAGTACTTC.

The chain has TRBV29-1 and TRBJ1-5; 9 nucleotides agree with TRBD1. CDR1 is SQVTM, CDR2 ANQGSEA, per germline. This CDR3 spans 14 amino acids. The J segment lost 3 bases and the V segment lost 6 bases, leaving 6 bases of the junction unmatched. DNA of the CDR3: TGCAGCGTCGGACAGGGGAGGAACAATCAGCCCCAGCATTTT. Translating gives CSVGQGRNNQPQHF.

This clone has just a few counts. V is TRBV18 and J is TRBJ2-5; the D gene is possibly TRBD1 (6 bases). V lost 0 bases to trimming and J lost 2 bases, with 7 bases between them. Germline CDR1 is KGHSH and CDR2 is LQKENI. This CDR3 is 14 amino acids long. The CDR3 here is CASSPPGQQETQYF. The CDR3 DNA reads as TGTGCCAGCTCACCACCGGGACAACAAGAGACCCAGTACTTC.

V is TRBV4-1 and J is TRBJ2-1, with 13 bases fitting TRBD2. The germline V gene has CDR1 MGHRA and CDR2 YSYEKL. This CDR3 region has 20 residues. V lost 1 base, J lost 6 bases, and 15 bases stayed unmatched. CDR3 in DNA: TGCGCCAGCAGCCAAGTTCCGGGACTAGCGGGATTGTGGGAGGGCAATGAGCAGTTCTTC. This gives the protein CASSQVPGLAGLWEGNEQFF.

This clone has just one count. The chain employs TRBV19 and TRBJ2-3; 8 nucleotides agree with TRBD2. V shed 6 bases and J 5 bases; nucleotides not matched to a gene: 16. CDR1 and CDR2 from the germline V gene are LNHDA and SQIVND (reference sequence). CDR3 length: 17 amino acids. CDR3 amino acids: CASSGRRSGGPEDTQYF. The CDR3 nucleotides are TGTGCCAGTAGCGGCCGAAGGAGCGGGGGACCCGAAGATACGCAGTATTTT.

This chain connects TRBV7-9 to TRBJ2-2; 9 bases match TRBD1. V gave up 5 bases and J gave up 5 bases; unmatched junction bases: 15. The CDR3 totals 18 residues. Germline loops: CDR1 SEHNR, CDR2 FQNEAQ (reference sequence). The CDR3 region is CASSAPSQDRGLTGELFF. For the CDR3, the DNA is TGTGCCAGCAGCGCACCATCCCAGGACAGGGGCCTAACCGGGGAGCTGTTTTTT.

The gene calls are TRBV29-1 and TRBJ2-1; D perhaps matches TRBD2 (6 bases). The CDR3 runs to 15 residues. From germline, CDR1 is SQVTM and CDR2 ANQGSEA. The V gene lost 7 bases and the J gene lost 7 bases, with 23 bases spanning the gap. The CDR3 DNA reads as TGCAGCGCTCCAACGGCGGGATCCCCATCTAATGAGCAGTTCTTC. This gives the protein CSAPTAGSPSNEQFF.

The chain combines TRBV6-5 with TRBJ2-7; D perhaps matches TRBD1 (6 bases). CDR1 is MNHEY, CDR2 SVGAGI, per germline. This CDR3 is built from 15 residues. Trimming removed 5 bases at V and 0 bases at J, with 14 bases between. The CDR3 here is CASSSPRGRSYEQYF. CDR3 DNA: TGTGCCAGCAGTAGCCCCAGGGGCCGCTCCTACGAGCAGTACTTC.

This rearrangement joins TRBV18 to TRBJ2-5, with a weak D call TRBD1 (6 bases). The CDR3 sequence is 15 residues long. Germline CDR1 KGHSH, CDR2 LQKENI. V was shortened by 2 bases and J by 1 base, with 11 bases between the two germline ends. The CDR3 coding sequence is TGTGCCAGCTCACCAACATACAGGGCCCAAGAGACCCAGTACTTC. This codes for CASSPTYRAQETQYF. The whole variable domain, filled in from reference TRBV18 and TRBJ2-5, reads NAGVMQNPRHLVRRRGQEARLRCSPMKGHSHVYWYRQLPEEGLKFMVYLQKENIIDESGMPKERFSAEFPKEGPSILRIQQVVRGDSAAYFCASSPTYRAQETQYFGPGTRLLVL.

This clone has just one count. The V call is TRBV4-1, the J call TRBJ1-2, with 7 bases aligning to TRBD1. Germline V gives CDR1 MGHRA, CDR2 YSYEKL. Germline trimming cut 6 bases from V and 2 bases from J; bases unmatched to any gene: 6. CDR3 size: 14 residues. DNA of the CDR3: TGCGCCAGCAGTCAAAGGACAGGAAACTATGGCTACACCTTC. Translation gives CASSQRTGNYGYTF.

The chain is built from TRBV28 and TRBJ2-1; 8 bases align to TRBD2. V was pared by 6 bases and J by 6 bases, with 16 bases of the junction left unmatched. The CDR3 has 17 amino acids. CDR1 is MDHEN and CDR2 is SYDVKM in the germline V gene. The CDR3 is CASRPPSGTRSLNEQFF. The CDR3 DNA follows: TGTGCCAGCAGGCCACCATCCGGGACTAGGAGCCTCAATGAGCAGTTCTTC.

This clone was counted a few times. The CDR3 DNA sequence: TGTGCCAGCAGTGGAGGTGGTTCAGCTGGGGAGCTGTTTTTT. Its protein is CASSGGGSAGELFF. The chain joins TRBV2 to TRBJ2-2; D ambiguous. V lost 4 bases and J 8 bases, leaving 14 bases between the germline ends. The CDR3 is 14 residues long. Per the germline V gene, CDR1 is SNHLY and CDR2 is FYNNEI.

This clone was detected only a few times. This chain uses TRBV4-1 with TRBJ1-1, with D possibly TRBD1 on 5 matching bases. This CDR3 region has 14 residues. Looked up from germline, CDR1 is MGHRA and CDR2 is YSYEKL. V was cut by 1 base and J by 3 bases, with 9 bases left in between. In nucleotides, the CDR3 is TGCGCCAGCAGCCAAGGAGCGGGGGACACTGAAGCTTTCTTT. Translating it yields CASSQGAGDTEAFF.

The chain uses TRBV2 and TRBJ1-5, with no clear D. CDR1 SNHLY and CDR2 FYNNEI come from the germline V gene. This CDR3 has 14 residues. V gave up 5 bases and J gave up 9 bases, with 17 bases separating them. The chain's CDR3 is CASSYAQSARPQHF. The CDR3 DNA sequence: TGTGCCAGCAGTTACGCACAGTCTGCGCGGCCCCAGCATTTT.

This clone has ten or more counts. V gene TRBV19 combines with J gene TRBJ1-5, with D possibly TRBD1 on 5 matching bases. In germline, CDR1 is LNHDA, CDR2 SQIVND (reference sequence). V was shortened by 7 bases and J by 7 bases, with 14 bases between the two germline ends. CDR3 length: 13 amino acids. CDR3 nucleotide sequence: TGTGCCAGTACCTGGGGGGTAGGGCAGCCCCAGCATTTT. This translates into CASTWGVGQPQHF.

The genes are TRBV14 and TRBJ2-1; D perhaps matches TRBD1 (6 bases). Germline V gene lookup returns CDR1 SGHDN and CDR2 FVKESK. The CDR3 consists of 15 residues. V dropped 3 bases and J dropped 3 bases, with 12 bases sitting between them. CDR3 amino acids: CASSQPGHLYNEQFF. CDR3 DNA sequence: TGTGCCAGCAGCCAGCCGGGACACCTCTACAATGAGCAGTTCTTC.

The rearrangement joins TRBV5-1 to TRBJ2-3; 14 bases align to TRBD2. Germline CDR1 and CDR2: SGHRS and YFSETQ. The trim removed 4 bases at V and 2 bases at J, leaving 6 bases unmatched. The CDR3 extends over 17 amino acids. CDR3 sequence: CASSGGTSGSLTDTQYF. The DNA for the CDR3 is TGCGCCAGCAGCGGGGGGACTAGCGGGAGCCTCACAGATACGCAGTATTTT.